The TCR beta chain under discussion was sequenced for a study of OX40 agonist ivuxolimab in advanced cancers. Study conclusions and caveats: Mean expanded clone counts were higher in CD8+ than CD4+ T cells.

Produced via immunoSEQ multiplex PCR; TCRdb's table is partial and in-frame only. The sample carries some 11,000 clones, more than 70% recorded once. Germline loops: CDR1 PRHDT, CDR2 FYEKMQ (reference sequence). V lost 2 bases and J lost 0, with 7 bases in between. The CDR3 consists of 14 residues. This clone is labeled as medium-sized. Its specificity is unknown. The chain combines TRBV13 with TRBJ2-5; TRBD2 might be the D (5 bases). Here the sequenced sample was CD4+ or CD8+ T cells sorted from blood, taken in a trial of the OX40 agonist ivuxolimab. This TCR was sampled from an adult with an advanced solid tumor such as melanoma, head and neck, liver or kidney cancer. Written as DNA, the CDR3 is TGTGCCAGCAGCTTAAAAGCGGACCAAGAGACCCAGTACTTC. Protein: CASSLKADQETQYF.